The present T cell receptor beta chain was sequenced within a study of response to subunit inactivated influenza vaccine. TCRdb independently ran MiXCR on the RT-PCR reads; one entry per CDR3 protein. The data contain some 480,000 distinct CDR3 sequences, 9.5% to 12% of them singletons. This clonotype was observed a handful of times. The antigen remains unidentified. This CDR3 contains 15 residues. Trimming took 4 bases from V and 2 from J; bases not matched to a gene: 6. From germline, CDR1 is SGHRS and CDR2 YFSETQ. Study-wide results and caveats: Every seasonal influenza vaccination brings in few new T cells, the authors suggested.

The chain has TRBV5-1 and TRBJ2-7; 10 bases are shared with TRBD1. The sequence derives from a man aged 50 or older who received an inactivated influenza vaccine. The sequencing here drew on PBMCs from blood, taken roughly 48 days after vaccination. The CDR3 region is CASSDRTGGTYEQYF. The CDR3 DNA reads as TGCGCCAGCAGCGACCGGACAGGGGGAACCTACGAGCAGTACTTC.